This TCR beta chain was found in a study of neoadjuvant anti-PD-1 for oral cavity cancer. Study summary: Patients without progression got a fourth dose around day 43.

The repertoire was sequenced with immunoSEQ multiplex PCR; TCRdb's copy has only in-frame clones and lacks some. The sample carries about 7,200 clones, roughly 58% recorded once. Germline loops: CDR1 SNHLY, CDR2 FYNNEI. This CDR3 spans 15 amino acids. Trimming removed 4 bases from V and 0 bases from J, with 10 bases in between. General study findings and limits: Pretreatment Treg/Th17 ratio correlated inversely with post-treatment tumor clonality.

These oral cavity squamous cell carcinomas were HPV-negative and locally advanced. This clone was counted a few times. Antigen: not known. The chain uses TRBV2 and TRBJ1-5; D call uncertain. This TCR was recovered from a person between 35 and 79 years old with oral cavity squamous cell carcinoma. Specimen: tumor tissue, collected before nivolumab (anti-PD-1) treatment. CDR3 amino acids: CASSVTGSSNQPQHF. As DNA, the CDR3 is TGTGCCAGCAGTGTTACCGGGTCTAGCAATCAGCCCCAGCATTTT.